Here is one TCR beta chain with its context. Its matching antigen is unknown. The PCR used 60 Vbeta and 13 Jbeta primers. The assay was immunoSEQ multiplex PCR, and TCRdb's table has in-frame clones only and misses some. The top ten clones hold roughly 5% of a sample with 150,000 to 200,000 clones, over 70% of them seen once. The sample belongs to a study of cytomegalovirus exposure and HLA in healthy donors. CDR1 and CDR2 from the germline V gene are MNHEY and SMNVEV (reference sequence). The CDR3 length is 16 residues. Trimming stripped 2 bases from V and 2 bases from J, with 16 bases between. Study-level points and caveats: Published work reported that the classifier diagnosed cytomegalovirus status with high specificity and sensitivity. Sequencing depth roughly uniform across donors was assumed in presence/absence analyses.

The TCR comes from a man aged 35-49 years in good health and CMV-seronegative. The sample taken for sequencing was PBMCs. This rearrangement joins TRBV27 to TRBJ2-7, with a possible D match to TRBD1 (5 bases). The CDR3 DNA sequence: TGTGCCAGCAGTTTAGGACGACAGAGGTTTGCCTACGAGCAGTACTTC. This encodes CASSLGRQRFAYEQYF.